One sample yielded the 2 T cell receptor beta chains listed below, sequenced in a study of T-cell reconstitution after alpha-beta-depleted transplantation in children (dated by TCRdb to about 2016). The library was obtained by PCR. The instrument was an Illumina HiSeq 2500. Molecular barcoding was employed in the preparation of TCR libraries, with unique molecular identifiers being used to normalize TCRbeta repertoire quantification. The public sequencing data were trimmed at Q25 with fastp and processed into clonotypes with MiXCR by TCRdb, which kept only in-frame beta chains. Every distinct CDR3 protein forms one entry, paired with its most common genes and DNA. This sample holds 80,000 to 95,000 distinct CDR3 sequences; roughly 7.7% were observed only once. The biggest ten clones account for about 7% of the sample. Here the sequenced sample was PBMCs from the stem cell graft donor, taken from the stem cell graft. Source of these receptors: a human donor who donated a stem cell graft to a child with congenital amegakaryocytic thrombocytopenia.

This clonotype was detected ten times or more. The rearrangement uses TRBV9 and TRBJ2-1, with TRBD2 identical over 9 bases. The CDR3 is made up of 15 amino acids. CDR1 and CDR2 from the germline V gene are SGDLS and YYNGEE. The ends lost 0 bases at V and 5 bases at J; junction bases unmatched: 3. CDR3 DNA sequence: TGTGCCAGCAGCGTAGGGAGCGGGAGGCACAATGAGCAGTTCTTC. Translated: CASSVGSGRHNEQFF.

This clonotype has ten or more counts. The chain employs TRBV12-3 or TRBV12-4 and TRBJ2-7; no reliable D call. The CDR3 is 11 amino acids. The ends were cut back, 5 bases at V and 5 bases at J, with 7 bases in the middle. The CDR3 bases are TGTGCCAGCAGTACCGGCCACGAGCAGTACTTC. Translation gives CASSTGHEQYF.